These T cell receptor beta chains were read from a single sample in a study of T cell changes during pregnancy in multiple sclerosis. Sequencing was performed with immunoSEQ multiplex PCR; in TCRdb, only in-frame clones are kept and a portion is missing. The sample includes about 36,000 clones, approximately 89% of them seen just once. Specimen: CD4+ T cells from peripheral blood mononuclear cells, collected after pregnancy. These receptor sequences come from a female donor in good health, enrolled as a control in a pregnancy study. Each CDR3 is given with its conserved first and last residue. The D gene is left open where the match is weak. Expanded clones get a size class; other rows say once, few or many, or leave the size out.

clone size: -; J gene: TRBJ1-5; V gene: TRBV15; D gene: -; CDR3 protein: CATSRDRGGGNQPQHF; CDR3 DNA: TGTGCCACCAGCAGAGATAGGGGGGGAGGCAATCAGCCCCAGCATTTT
clone size: -; J gene: TRBJ2-1; V gene: TRBV7-2; D gene: TRBD2; CDR3 protein: CASSASGTSSYNEQFF; CDR3 DNA: TGTGCCAGCAGCGCTAGCGGGACGAGCTCCTACAATGAGCAGTTCTTC
clone size: -; J gene: TRBJ1-1; V gene: TRBV19; D gene: -; CDR3 protein: CASNTRGGWNTEAFF; CDR3 DNA: TGTGCCAGTAATACTCGCGGGGGCTGGAACACTGAAGCTTTCTTT
clone size: -; J gene: TRBJ2-3; V gene: TRBV5-1; D gene: -; CDR3 protein: CASSPPLLSTDTQYF; CDR3 DNA: TGCGCCAGCAGCCCCCCACTACTCAGCACAGATACGCAGTATTTT
clone size: few; J gene: TRBJ2-1; V gene: TRBV6-5; D gene: -; CDR3 protein: CASIGGASSYNEQFF; CDR3 DNA: TGTGCCAGCATTGGGGGGGCCAGCTCCTACAATGAGCAGTTCTTC
clone size: -; J gene: TRBJ2-3; V gene: TRBV30; D gene: -; CDR3 protein: CAWSVQSDTQYF; CDR3 DNA: TGTGCCTGGAGTGTACAATCCGATACGCAGTATTTT
clone size: -; J gene: TRBJ1-3; V gene: TRBV5-4; D gene: -; CDR3 protein: CASSLAPGVDSGNTIYF; CDR3 DNA: TGTGCCAGCAGCTTGGCCCCAGGGGTAGACTCTGGAAACACCATATATTTT
clone size: -; J gene: TRBJ1-3; V gene: TRBV7-2; D gene: TRBD1; CDR3 protein: CASSINRGLAGNTIYF; CDR3 DNA: TGTGCCAGCAGCATAAACAGGGGGCTCGCTGGAAACACCATATATTTT
clone size: -; J gene: TRBJ1-5; V gene: TRBV27; D gene: -; CDR3 protein: CASSLTGGQPQHF; CDR3 DNA: TGTGCCAGCAGTTTAACGGGCGGGCAGCCCCAGCATTTT
clone size: once; J gene: TRBJ2-2; V gene: TRBV5-5; D gene: TRBD1; CDR3 protein: CASTTQGANTGELFF; CDR3 DNA: TGTGCCAGCACCACACAGGGGGCGAACACCGGGGAGCTGTTTTTT
clone size: -; J gene: TRBJ1-5; V gene: TRBV28; D gene: -; CDR3 protein: CASEAQNQPQHF; CDR3 DNA: TGTGCCAGCGAGGCCCAGAATCAGCCCCAGCATTTT
clone size: -; J gene: TRBJ1-4; V gene: TRBV6-1; D gene: TRBD1; CDR3 protein: CASSGMVPGQGWSEKLFF; CDR3 DNA: TGTGCCAGCAGTGGAATGGTCCCGGGACAGGGGTGGAGTGAAAAACTGTTTTTT
clone size: -; J gene: TRBJ1-5; V gene: TRBV5-5; D gene: TRBD1; CDR3 protein: CASSGGQGAVQPQHF; CDR3 DNA: TGTGCCAGCAGCGGTGGACAGGGGGCCGTTCAGCCCCAGCATTTT
clone size: -; J gene: TRBJ2-3; V gene: TRBV5-1; D gene: TRBD2; CDR3 protein: CASSHLAGGPTNTQYF; CDR3 DNA: TGCGCCAGCAGCCACTTAGCGGGAGGGCCCACAAATACGCAGTATTTT
clone size: -; J gene: TRBJ1-1; V gene: TRBV25-1; D gene: TRBD1; CDR3 protein: CASSATGAGSTEAFF; CDR3 DNA: TGTGCCAGCAGTGCAACAGGGGCCGGCAGCACTGAAGCTTTCTTT